What follows is one T cell receptor (beta chain) and its context. The antigen is unknown. At residue 14, the TCRdb protein and translated DNA are inconsistent; the protein given comes from the DNA. Genes and germline are mouse. The DNA ends 3 residues before the CDR3 does, and the rest of the CDR3 is filled in from the germline J gene. With 4 bases clipped from V and 0 bases from J, the junction kept 6 bases outside the gene matches. This CDR3 is 17 amino acids long. The V gene's germline CDR1 is FNHDT and CDR2 SITEND (reference sequence). RNA, once extracted, was reverse transcribed into cDNA for use as the sequencing template. The table came from immunoSEQ multiplex PCR; TCRdb's copy has only in-frame clones and leaves some out. This sample comprises some 120,000 clones, none seen once only. These data are taken from a study of CD8+ T cells in alopecia areata. Study details: Female C3H/HeJ recipients aged about 7-10 weeks got skin from C3H/HeJ graft donors aged roughly 6-12 months that had spontaneous alopecia.

Study outcomes and limitations: Sequencing of scalp samples also includes resident alphabeta T cells from normal skin.

The rearrangement links TRBV19 to TRBJ1-3; TRBD1 aligns across 11 bases. What was sequenced was lesional skin. The clonotype originates from a C3H/HeJ mouse with alopecia areata. As its MHC haplotype, the strain has H2-k. The CDR3 DNA, read in part, is TGTGCCAGCAGTCCCAGGGACAGGGGGAATTCTGGAAATACG. Encoded protein: CASSPRDRGNSGNT. The whole CDR3 sequence reads CASSPRDRGNSGNTLYF.